This TCR beta chain was obtained from a study of cytomegalovirus exposure and HLA in healthy donors. Study conclusions and caveats: The classifier reportedly diagnosed cytomegalovirus status with high specificity and sensitivity.

The study ran its PCR with 60 Vbeta and 13 Jbeta primers. TCRdb's copy holds only in-frame clones and misses some; the assay was immunoSEQ multiplex PCR. The table has about 100,000 clones, over 75% seen once. Comments on this clone: Antigen: not known.

This CDR3 is 15 amino acids long. Deletions cut 4 bases from V and 2 bases from J, with 13 bases between. In germline, CDR1 is SGHRS, CDR2 YFSETQ. V usage is TRBV5-1 and J usage is TRBJ1-3, with D perhaps matching TRBD1 (6 bases). Sequencing was carried out using PBMCs. This TCR was recovered from a man aged 25-40 years in good health and CMV-seronegative. The CDR3 loop reads CASSLSGGPGNTIYF. The DNA of the CDR3 is TGCGCCAGCAGCCTAAGCGGGGGGCCTGGAAACACCATATATTTT.